The 16 T cell receptor beta chains listed next were all sequenced from one sample in a study of blood T cell repertoires in COVID-19. Sequenced by immunoSEQ multiplex PCR; TCRdb stores in-frame clones only, minus some. This table has roughly 150,000 clones, around 90% appearing once. Material for sequencing was peripheral blood. The receptors were sampled from a man between 18 and 35 years old with acute or convalescent COVID-19.

The chain combines TRBV7-9 with TRBJ1-1; the match to TRBD1 covers 9 bases. The CDR3 is 16 residues long. The V segment lost 1 base and the J segment 4 bases; nucleotides outside the gene matches: 7. The germline gives CDR1 SEHNR, CDR2 FQNEAQ (reference sequence). CDR3 nucleotides: TGTGCCAGCAGCTTAGACAGGGGGCTGTGGAGCACTGAAGCTTTCTTT. This encodes CASSLDRGLWSTEAFF.

This clone appeared a single time. The chain combines TRBV6-6 with TRBJ2-1; 8 bases align to TRBD1. Germline CDR1 is MNHNY and CDR2 is SVGAGI (reference sequence). There are 13 residues in the CDR3. Trimming at V came to 5 bases and at J to 8 bases, leaving 5 bases not matched to a gene. In DNA form, the CDR3 reads TGTGCCAGCAGTCGATCAGGGGGCGATGAGCAGTTCTTC. Its protein is CASSRSGGDEQFF.

The chain employs TRBV7-7 and TRBJ2-2; a weak D match, TRBD2 (6 bases). The V end was cut by 11 bases, the J end by 5 bases, with 12 bases between. Per the germline V gene, CDR1 is SSHAT and CDR2 is FNYEAQ (reference sequence). The CDR3 covers 12 residues. CDR3 region: CAGRGGTGELFF. The CDR3 DNA reads as TGTGCCGGGCGGGGCGGGACCGGGGAGCTGTTTTTT. Based on the CDR3 plus reference TRBV7-7 and TRBJ2-2, the full variable domain is GAGVSQSPRYKVTKRGQDVTLRCDPISSHATLYWYQQALGQGPEFLTYFNYEAQPDKSGLPSDRFSAERPEGSISTLTIQRTEQRDSAMYRCAGRGGTGELFFGEGSRLTVL.

The CDR3 nucleotides read TGCGCCAGCAGCTTGAATAGCAGGGGCTACTATGGCTACACCTTC. Translating gives CASSLNSRGYYGYTF. The chain recombines TRBV5-1 with TRBJ1-2; maybe TRBD1 (6 bases). The CDR3 has 15 residues. CDR1 and CDR2 from the germline V gene are SGHRS and YFSETQ. V was clipped by 1 base and J by 3 bases, with 13 bases between them.

This chain joins TRBV2 and TRBJ1-1; D remains ambiguous. The CDR3 has 15 residues. Germline CDR1 reads SNHLY; CDR2 reads FYNNEI. V was clipped by 7 bases and J by 6 bases, with 21 bases between them. The CDR3 spells CASTRKEGYGAEAFF. As DNA, the CDR3 is TGTGCCAGCACCCGAAAAGAGGGTTACGGAGCTGAAGCTTTCTTT. Looking up the rest from reference TRBV2 and TRBJ1-1 gives the full variable domain: EPEVTQTPSHQVTQMGQEVILRCVPISNHLYFYWYRQILGQKVEFLVSFYNNEISEKSEIFDDQFSVERPDGSNFTLKIRSTKLEDSAMYFCASTRKEGYGAEAFFGQGTRLTVV.

The chain links TRBV12-5 to TRBJ2-7; no reliable D call. From germline, CDR1 is LGHNT and CDR2 FRNRAP. This CDR3 region has 12 residues. Trimming removed 1 base at V and 3 bases at J, with 4 bases between. In DNA, the CDR3 is TGTGCTAGTGGTTTGGGTATCTACGAGCAGTACTTC. Its translation: CASGLGIYEQYF.

The chain joins TRBV7-8 to TRBJ2-7, with TRBD1 identical over 10 bases. V lost 6 bases and J lost 2; bases outside the gene matches: 4. Germline V gene sequence: CDR1 SGHVS, CDR2 FQNEAQ. This CDR3 region has 14 residues. CDR3 sequence reads: CASRLGTGAYEQYF. The CDR3 DNA follows: TGTGCCAGCAGGTTGGGGACAGGGGCCTACGAGCAGTACTTC.

The chain recombines TRBV2 with TRBJ2-7; a weak D match, TRBD2 (6 bases). Trimming left V 10 bases short and J 3 bases short, with 16 bases between. This CDR3 is built from 13 residues. CDR1 and CDR2 (germline): SNHLY, FYNNEI. CDR3 amino acids: CAILPGEDYEQYF. The CDR3 DNA reads TGTGCCATCCTGCCGGGGGAGGACTACGAGCAGTACTTC.

This chain connects TRBV27 to TRBJ1-4; 7 bases agree with TRBD1. Trimming at V came to 3 bases and at J to 7 bases, leaving 14 bases not matched to a gene. Germline-derived CDR1 and CDR2 are MNHEY and SMNVEV (reference sequence). This CDR3 comprises 17 residues. CDR3: CASSLSTGFQLGEKLFF. CDR3 in DNA: TGTGCCAGCAGTTTGTCGACAGGGTTCCAACTAGGTGAAAAACTGTTTTTT.

This chain links TRBV18 with TRBJ1-1; D gene uncertain. V gave up 2 bases and J gave up 2 bases, with 12 bases separating them. This CDR3 has 15 residues. The germline V gene encodes CDR1 KGHSH and CDR2 LQKENI. For the CDR3, the DNA is TGTGCCAGCTCACCAAGAGATATTCCTAACACTGAAGCTTTCTTT. Encoded protein: CASSPRDIPNTEAFF.

The rearrangement joins TRBV5-4 to TRBJ1-1; D remains ambiguous. With 1 base removed from V and 4 bases from J, the gap between germline ends came to 8 bases. The CDR3 extends over 13 amino acids. Germline CDR1 is SGHNT and CDR2 is YYREEE (reference sequence). The DNA of the CDR3 is TGTGCCAGCAGCTTGTCGGTAGCCACTGAAGCTTTCTTT. Amino acid sequence: CASSLSVATEAFF.

The V gene is TRBV27, the J gene TRBJ2-7; 10 positions match TRBD2. The CDR3 covers 15 residues. Germline values: CDR1 MNHEY, CDR2 SMNVEV (reference sequence). V lost 1 base, J lost 3 bases, and 3 bases stayed unmatched. CDR3 protein: CASSLFLAGVYEQYF. Here the CDR3 DNA reads TGTGCCAGCAGTTTATTCCTAGCGGGAGTCTACGAGCAGTACTTC.

For the CDR3, the DNA is TGTGCCAGCACCCCAGGAGGCTCCTACAATGAGCAGTTCTTC. It yields the protein CASTPGGSYNEQFF. The chain combines TRBV9 with TRBJ2-1; the D gene is possibly TRBD2 (5 bases). Germline assignment: CDR1 SGDLS and CDR2 YYNGEE. The V gene lost 6 bases and the J gene lost 0 bases, with 10 bases spanning the gap. The CDR3 is made up of 14 amino acids.

The chain carries TRBV30 and TRBJ1-1, with D possibly TRBD1 on 5 matching bases. Trimming took 4 bases from V and 9 from J, leaving 18 bases between them. The CDR3 covers 13 residues. Germline V gives CDR1 GTSNPN, CDR2 SVGIG (reference sequence). DNA of the CDR3: TGTGCCTGGACCACCGAACCAGGGTCCCAAGCTTTCTTT. This encodes CAWTTEPGSQAFF.

The chain recombines TRBV6-5 with TRBJ2-7; D perhaps matches TRBD2 (7 bases). Between the trimmed V and J ends, which lost 7 bases and 0 bases, there was a span of 13 bases. The CDR3 contains 14 residues. In germline, CDR1 is MNHEY, CDR2 SVGAGI. The CDR3 nucleotides read TGTGCCAGCATCCCGGGGGGCCTCTCCTACGAGCAGTACTTC. Protein product: CASIPGGLSYEQYF.

The V gene is TRBV7-9, the J gene TRBJ2-1, with TRBD2 matching over 7 bases. The germline V gene has CDR1 SEHNR and CDR2 FQNEAQ (reference sequence). The CDR3 extends over 15 amino acids. V was clipped by 5 bases and J by 2 bases; unmatched bases: 6. The CDR3 nucleotides read TGTGCCAGCAGCACCTCTAGCGGACCCTACAATGAGCAGTTCTTC. It codes for CASSTSSGPYNEQFF.